This T cell receptor beta chain was obtained from a study of blood T cell repertoires in COVID-19. Study details: PBMCs, B-cell-depleted T cells, or T cells provided the cDNA or gDNA that made up the material.

Germline V lookup: CDR1 KGHDR, CDR2 SFDVKD. CDR3 size: 13 residues. V was pared by 3 bases and J by 4 bases, with 8 bases between. In the study's own analysis: Estimates of nucleated cell counts were drawn from the amplification of reference gene primers. Assay used: immunoSEQ multiplex PCR; TCRdb lists only in-frame clones, some missing. V, J and clone size are taken as reported in that table, and D and trimming were inferred from the DNA itself. The data hold 69,000 or so clones, with about 90% observed a single time. Material: peripheral blood. The sequence came from a man aged 45 to 65 with acute or convalescent COVID-19. The rearrangement links TRBV24-1 to TRBJ2-5; D not resolved. The CDR3 protein is CATSDLVGETQYF. The CDR3 DNA reads TGTGCCACCAGTGATCTAGTAGGAGAGACCCAGTACTTC.